A selection of T cell receptor beta chains follows, all from one sample in a study of shared clonotypes between healthy human individuals. Clones were read by immunoSEQ multiplex PCR, and TCRdb kept only the in-frame ones, dropping some. The table shows about 710,000 clones, with over 60% occurring only once. Sequencing was performed on memory CD4+ T cells sorted from blood. The source of these receptors is a woman in her 30s in good health. CDR3s include the opening cysteine and the closing phenylalanine or tryptophan. D genes are given only for firm matches. Clone size appears in some rows only: once, few, many, or a class for an expanded clone.

V gene	D gene	J gene	clone size	CDR3 DNA	CDR3 protein
TRBV7-6	NA	TRBJ1-3	NA	TGTGCCAGCACCCCCAGTGGAGGGCCGCTCGGGAACACCATATATTTT	CASTPSGGPLGNTIYF
TRBV19	NA	TRBJ2-2	NA	TGTGCCAGTCAATCCACGAACACCGGGGAGCTGTTTTTT	CASQSTNTGELFF
TRBV28	TRBD1	TRBJ1-5	NA	TGTGCCAGCCATCGAACAGGGGGCAATCAGCCCCAGCATTTT	CASHRTGGNQPQHF
TRBV10-2	TRBD2	TRBJ2-1	few	TGCGCCAGCCATCTAGCGGGGGGCTACAATGAGCAGTTCTTC	CASHLAGGYNEQFF
TRBV29-1	TRBD1	TRBJ1-4	few	TGCAGCGCCTACGAGGGGGCGCGAGAAAAACTGTTTTTT	CSAYEGAREKLFF
TRBV10-1	TRBD2	TRBJ2-5	NA	TGCGCCAGCAGTGAGTCGCTTGGCGGGAGAGGCGCGACCCAGTACTTC	CASSESLGGRGATQYF
TRBV5-6	TRBD1	TRBJ1-5	NA	TGTGCCAGCAGTGTTACAGGGGCGCCTGGCAATCAGCCCCAGCATTTT	CASSVTGAPGNQPQHF
TRBV6-1	NA	TRBJ2-7	many	TGTGCCAGCAGTGAATTGGAGGGGGCAACGTACGAGCAGTACTTC	CASSELEGATYEQYF
TRBV10-3	TRBD1	TRBJ1-4	NA	TGTGCCATCAGCGACAGGGGGGGTTCTAATGAAAAACTGTTTTTT	CAISDRGGSNEKLFF
TRBV25-1	NA	TRBJ1-5	few	TGTGCCAGCAGTGGTGGAGAGGGCAATCAGCCCCAGCATTTT	CASSGGEGNQPQHF
TRBV11-2	NA	TRBJ2-7	NA	TGTGCCAGCAGCTTCTCCACTAACTCCTGGGGCTACGAGCAGTACTTC	CASSFSTNSWGYEQYF
TRBV9	TRBD2	TRBJ2-1	many	TGTGCCAGCAGCGTCCCCGGACTAGCGGGCTACAATGAGCAGTTCTTC	CASSVPGLAGYNEQFF